This TCR beta chain was retrieved from a study of blood T cells in healthy people across ages. There are 16 residues in the CDR3. Germline trimming cut 6 bases from V and 6 bases from J; bases unmatched to any gene: 9. Together with a sample-barcoded 5' primer, a J-beta primer mix was included in a second PCR lasting about 6 to 11 cycles. A single record per CDR3 protein comes from TCRdb applying MiXCR to the 5' RACE reads. The data hold roughly 500,000 distinct CDR3 sequences, with approximately 27% observed a single time. This clonotype was obtained from a woman in her 70s in good health. The V and J genes are TRBV12-3 or TRBV12-4 and TRBJ2-3; TRBD2 agrees at 13 bases. The sample comprised blood. The CDR3: CASSSRTSGGHDTQYF. The CDR3 DNA reads TGTGCCAGCAGCTCTAGGACTAGCGGGGGACACGATACGCAGTATTTT.